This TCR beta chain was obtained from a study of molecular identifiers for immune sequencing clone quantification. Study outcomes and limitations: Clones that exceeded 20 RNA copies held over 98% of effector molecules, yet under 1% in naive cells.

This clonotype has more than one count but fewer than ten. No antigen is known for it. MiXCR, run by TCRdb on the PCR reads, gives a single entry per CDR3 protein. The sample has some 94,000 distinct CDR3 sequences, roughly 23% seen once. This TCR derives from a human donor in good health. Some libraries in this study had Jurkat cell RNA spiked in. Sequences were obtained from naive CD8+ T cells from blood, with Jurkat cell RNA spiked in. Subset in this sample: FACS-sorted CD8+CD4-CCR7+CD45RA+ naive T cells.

CDR3 coding DNA: TGCGCCAGCAGCCAACGATGGGCCCCGGCTTTGAACACTGAAGCTTTCTTT. Translation gives CASSQRWAPALNTEAFF. This chain links TRBV4-1 with TRBJ1-1; D ambiguous. CDR1 and CDR2 from the germline V gene are MGHRA and YSYEKL. V lost 2 bases and J 0 bases, leaving 16 bases between the germline ends. The CDR3 covers 17 residues.